This is a list of T cell receptor beta chains from one sample in a study of CD8 T cells in Susac syndrome. TCRdb analysed the immunoSEQ multiplex PCR reads with MiXCR anew, one entry per CDR3 protein. The sample holds 150,000 to 200,000 distinct CDR3 sequences, about 94% seen once. Material for sequencing was CD4+ T cells from PBMCs. These receptors were obtained from a human donor in good health. The CDR3 runs from the conserved cysteine through the conserved F or W. D genes are given only for firm matches.

J gene: TRBJ2-2
D gene: .
V gene: TRBV29-1
CDR3 protein: CSVVARMNTGELFF
CDR3 DNA: TGCAGCGTTGTGGCCAGGATGAACACCGGGGAGCTGTTTTTT

J gene: TRBJ2-7
D gene: .
V gene: TRBV29-1
CDR3 protein: CSVTPVGGYEQYF
CDR3 DNA: TGCAGCGTTACCCCGGTAGGGGGATACGAGCAGTACTTC

J gene: TRBJ2-7
D gene: TRBD1
V gene: TRBV27
CDR3 protein: CASSSSGQGAGYEQYF
CDR3 DNA: TGTGCCAGCAGTTCCTCAGGACAGGGGGCAGGTTACGAGCAGTACTTC

J gene: TRBJ1-5
D gene: .
V gene: TRBV4-1
CDR3 protein: CASSQDFSPQPQHF
CDR3 DNA: TGCGCCAGCAGCCAAGATTTTAGCCCTCAGCCCCAGCATTTT

J gene: TRBJ2-7
D gene: .
V gene: TRBV5-1
CDR3 protein: CASSATGSSYEQYF
CDR3 DNA: TGCGCCAGCAGCGCGACAGGATCCTCCTACGAGCAGTACTTC

J gene: TRBJ1-1
D gene: .
V gene: TRBV5-4
CDR3 protein: CASSFELLNTEAFF
CDR3 DNA: TGTGCCAGCAGCTTCGAGCTTTTGAACACTGAAGCTTTCTTT

J gene: TRBJ2-5
D gene: TRBD1
V gene: TRBV6-1
CDR3 protein: CASSDRGFRETQYF
CDR3 DNA: TGTGCCAGCAGTGACAGGGGGTTCAGGGAGACCCAGTACTTC

J gene: TRBJ2-1
D gene: .
V gene: TRBV5-1
CDR3 protein: CASSLKPWFF
CDR3 DNA: TGCGCCAGCAGCTTGAAACCCTGGTTCTTC

J gene: TRBJ1-4
D gene: .
V gene: TRBV5-1
CDR3 protein: CASSPPGGTNEKLFF
CDR3 DNA: TGCGCCAGCAGCCCCCCCGGGGGGACTAATGAAAAACTGTTTTTT

J gene: TRBJ2-7
D gene: .
V gene: TRBV14
CDR3 protein: CASSRGVYEQYF
CDR3 DNA: TGTGCCAGCAGCCGAGGGGTCTACGAGCAGTACTTC

J gene: TRBJ2-5
D gene: .
V gene: TRBV3-1
CDR3 protein: CASSPTRGVQTQYF
CDR3 DNA: TGTGCCAGCAGCCCTACAAGGGGGGTACAGACCCAGTACTTC

J gene: TRBJ1-6
D gene: .
V gene: TRBV5-1
CDR3 protein: CASSVTANSPLHF
CDR3 DNA: TGCGCCAGCAGCGTGACCGCTAATTCACCCCTCCACTTT

J gene: TRBJ1-3
D gene: .
V gene: TRBV6-5
CDR3 protein: CASSSSEGSSSGNTIYF
CDR3 DNA: TGTGCCAGCAGTTCGAGCGAAGGGAGTTCTTCTGGAAACACCATATATTTT

J gene: TRBJ1-6
D gene: TRBD1
V gene: TRBV2
CDR3 protein: CASGLTGVATNSPLHF
CDR3 DNA: TGTGCCAGCGGGCTGACAGGGGTCGCTACTAATTCACCCCTCCACTTT

J gene: TRBJ1-4
D gene: .
V gene: TRBV7-2
CDR3 protein: CASSLEHRVREKLFF
CDR3 DNA: TGTGCCAGCAGCTTAGAACACAGGGTTCGGGAAAAACTGTTTTTT

J gene: TRBJ2-7
D gene: TRBD2
V gene: TRBV3-1
CDR3 protein: CASSPFAGVAEQYF
CDR3 DNA: TGTGCCAGCAGCCCATTCGCGGGGGTCGCCGAGCAGTACTTC

J gene: TRBJ2-5
D gene: TRBD2
V gene: TRBV9
CDR3 protein: CASSVSGGSQETQYF
CDR3 DNA: TGTGCCAGCAGCGTAAGCGGGGGCTCTCAAGAGACCCAGTACTTC